Here is one T cell receptor (beta chain) with its context. These data originate in a study of CD8 T cells in Susac syndrome. With random hexamers, reverse transcription was performed on roughly 0.45 to 1 ug of RNA. The immunoSEQ assay covered 54 Vbeta and 13 Jbeta segments for CDR3. MiXCR was run by TCRdb on the immunoSEQ multiplex PCR reads, yielding one entry per CDR3 protein. Of about 200,000 distinct CDR3 sequences in the sample, around nine tenths were seen once. TEMRA cells were FACS-enriched, with CD8+ and CD4+ T cells isolated negatively. In germline, CDR1 is GTSNPN, CDR2 SVGIG (reference sequence). Trimming stripped 4 bases from V and 6 bases from J, with 3 bases between. This CDR3 is built from 9 residues.

Sequenced input: CD8+ T cells from PBMCs. The chain uses TRBV30 and TRBJ1-1; D remains unclear. This receptor was identified in a human donor with multiple sclerosis. CDR3 coding DNA: TGTGCCTGGACCCCTGAAGCTTTCTTT. Its translation: CAWTPEAFF.